These T cell receptor beta chains were read from a single sample in a study of blood T cell repertoires in COVID-19. Sequencing was performed with immunoSEQ multiplex PCR; in TCRdb, only in-frame clones are kept and a portion is missing. This sample has roughly 29,000 clones, with about 92% found just once. The sequenced sample was peripheral blood. The receptors come from a woman in her 70s with COVID-19, enrolled during active disease. CDR3s include the opening cysteine and the closing phenylalanine or tryptophan. The D gene is left open where the match is weak. Size is stated for part of the rows, as once, few or many counts, or as a class when the clone is expanded.

clone_size j_call cdr3_length v_call d_call cdr3_nt cdr3_aa
. TRBJ1-6 15 TRBV2 . TGTGCCAGCAGCCTAACAGGGCCCCAGGGTTCACCCCTCCACTTT CASSLTGPQGSPLHF
. TRBJ1-1 13 TRBV6-2/TRBV6-3 TRBD1 TGTGCCAGCAGTAGGGGACAGTTTTTCGAAGCTTTCTTT CASSRGQFFEAFF
. TRBJ2-5 11 TRBV28 TRBD2 TGTGTCACTAGCGTTAAAGAGACCCAGTACTTC CVTSVKETQYF
. TRBJ2-5 15 TRBV5-1 . TGCGCCAGCAGCTTGGCCGGGGGGCCCCAAGAGACCCAGTACTTC CASSLAGGPQETQYF
. TRBJ1-2 15 TRBV18 . TGTGCCAGCTCACTACAGGTAGCCCCTAACTATGGCTACACCTTC CASSLQVAPNYGYTF
. TRBJ2-7 15 TRBV11-1 . TGTGCCAGCACCTTAGAGGCAGGGCCCTCCTACGAGCAGTACTTC CASTLEAGPSYEQYF
. TRBJ2-2 16 TRBV18 . TGTGCCAGCTCACCCTTACTGGGGGCTTTCACCGGGGAGCTGTTTTTT CASSPLLGAFTGELFF
. TRBJ2-3 15 TRBV7-9 TRBD1 TGTGCCAGCAGCTCGGGACAGGGACACACAGATACGCAGTATTTT CASSSGQGHTDTQYF
once TRBJ1-2 16 TRBV19 TRBD1 TGTGCCAGTAGTAGTTTCCTCCCAACAGGGGTTGGTGGCTACACCTTC CASSSFLPTGVGGYTF
. TRBJ2-5 14 TRBV21-1 . TGTGCCAGCAGCAAAGGGCACAGGGTGAAGACCCAGTACTTC CASSKGHRVKTQYF
once TRBJ2-2 16 TRBV27 TRBD1 TGTGCCAGCAGTTTCTACGGGACAGGGAACACCGGGGAGCTGTTTTTT CASSFYGTGNTGELFF
. TRBJ2-1 15 TRBV9 TRBD2 TGTGCCAGCAGTATACTAGCGGCCCCCTACAATGAGCAGTTCTTC CASSILAAPYNEQFF
. TRBJ1-5 17 TRBV15 TRBD1 TGTGCCACCAGCACTAGGGCCGGACAGGGTAGCAATCAGCCCCAGCATTTT CATSTRAGQGSNQPQHF
. TRBJ1-1 14 TRBV15 . TGTGCCACCAGCAGAGCGGGGGGGGGCACTGAAGCTTTCTTT CATSRAGGGTEAFF
. TRBJ2-7 13 TRBV7-6 . TGTGCCAGCAGCGGGGGGGGCGGGTACGAGCAGTACTTC CASSGGGGYEQYF
. TRBJ2-2 15 TRBV7-3 TRBD1 TGTGCCAGCAGCTCCCGGACAGGGTACACCGGGGAGCTGTTTTTT CASSSRTGYTGELFF
. TRBJ1-3 14 TRBV5-1 . TGCGCCAGCAGCGATCACACGTCTGGAAACACCATATATTTT CASSDHTSGNTIYF
. TRBJ2-2 16 TRBV3-1/TRBV3-2 . TGTGCCAGCAGTCTTGATGTCGGGGGAAACACCGGGGAGCTGTTTTTT CASSLDVGGNTGELFF
. TRBJ1-4 16 TRBV19 . TGTGCCAGTAAAGGGAGTGGTACGGCCGGGGGTGAAAAACTGTTTTTT CASKGSGTAGGEKLFF
. TRBJ1-3 14 TRBV3-1/TRBV3-2 . TGTGCCAGCAGCTACACAGGCTCTGGAAACACCATATATTTT CASSYTGSGNTIYF
. TRBJ2-2 16 TRBV9 . TGTGCCAGCAGCGTACGATCAGCGGCAGCCGCCGGGGAGCTGTTTTTT CASSVRSAAAAGELFF
once TRBJ2-2 14 TRBV7-9 TRBD2 TGTGCCAGCAGCGCTAGCGGTCACACCGGGGAGCTGTTTTTT CASSASGHTGELFF
. TRBJ2-5 14 TRBV5-4 TRBD1 TGTGCCAGCAGCCAGGACAGGGGCCAAGAGACCCAGTACTTC CASSQDRGQETQYF
. TRBJ2-2 12 TRBV7-9 . TGTGCCAGCAGCTTACCGAGAAGGGAGCTGTTTTTT CASSLPRRELFF
. TRBJ2-1 13 TRBV7-2 . TGTGCCAGCAGCTTAGGTCGTAGTAATGAGCAGTTCTTC CASSLGRSNEQFF
once TRBJ1-1 16 TRBV19 TRBD1 TGTGCCAGTAGTAATTCACTCCCCGCGGGACAGAGTGAAGCTTTCTTT CASSNSLPAGQSEAFF
. TRBJ1-2 15 TRBV11-2 TRBD1 TGTGCCAGCAGCTCAATTGACAGGGGGGGCTATGGCTACACCTTC CASSSIDRGGYGYTF
. TRBJ1-2 15 TRBV5-1 TRBD1 TGCGCCAGCAGCCCGTCCGGGACAGGGGGCGAGAGCTACACCTTC CASSPSGTGGESYTF
. TRBJ1-1 14 TRBV5-1 TRBD1 TGCGCCAGCAGCTTGGGGGTCGGACAGGGAGAAGCTTTCTTT CASSLGVGQGEAFF
. TRBJ2-1 14 TRBV5-4 . TGTGCCAGCAGCTTGGCCGGGAGTGGGAATGAGCAGTTCTTC CASSLAGSGNEQFF
. TRBJ2-7 12 TRBV11-2 . TGTGCCAGCAGCCTATCGCGGTACGAGCAGTACTTC CASSLSRYEQYF
. TRBJ1-2 14 TRBV18 . TGTGCCAGCTCAGGCACCCCAAATAACTATGGCTACACCTTC CASSGTPNNYGYTF
. TRBJ2-1 15 TRBV19 TRBD2 TGTGCCAGTAGCCCAACTAGCGGGGGCTACAATGAGCAGTTCTTC CASSPTSGGYNEQFF
once TRBJ2-1 15 TRBV15 TRBD2 TGTGCCACCAGCAGAGCGACTAGCGGGCACAATGAGCAGTTCTTC CATSRATSGHNEQFF
. TRBJ2-3 14 TRBV30 . TGTGCCTGGGGGGAGAGGCGGTCCACAGATACGCAGTATTTT CAWGERRSTDTQYF
. TRBJ2-7 18 TRBV6-2/TRBV6-3 TRBD2 TGTGCCAGCAGTTACAGGCGGCTAGCGGGATATTTTACCTACGAGCAGTACTTC CASSYRRLAGYFTYEQYF
. TRBJ2-3 18 TRBV11-3 TRBD2 TGTGCCAGCAGCTTAGGCATCTTGGCGGGAGGCGGCACAGATACGCAGTATTTT CASSLGILAGGGTDTQYF
. TRBJ1-2 13 TRBV5-4 . TGTGCCAGCAGCTCCGTGGAGGGATATGGCTACACCTTC CASSSVEGYGYTF
. TRBJ1-2 13 TRBV29-1 . TGCTCCGTATTGAAGGAGGTCGGCTATGGCTACACCTTC CSVLKEVGYGYTF
. TRBJ2-1 17 TRBV30 . TGTGCCTGGATCCCCCTTGCGGGGCCTAATGTCTACAATGAGCAGTTCTTC CAWIPLAGPNVYNEQFF
. TRBJ1-1 15 TRBV28 TRBD1 TGTGCCAGCAGTTCAGCTCGGACAGGGAGGACTGAAGCTTTCTTT CASSSARTGRTEAFF
. TRBJ2-7 13 TRBV7-2 TRBD1 TGTGCCAGCAGCGGACAGGGGGGGTACGAGCAGTACTTC CASSGQGGYEQYF
. TRBJ1-6 14 TRBV7-3 . TGTGCCAGCAGCTTAGGGCTCACAAATTCACCCCTCCACTTT CASSLGLTNSPLHF
once TRBJ1-5 16 TRBV28 . TGTGCCAGCAGTTTATTCCACATGAATAGCAATCAGCCCCAGCATTTT CASSLFHMNSNQPQHF
. TRBJ2-6 15 TRBV28 . TGTGCCAGCAGTTTACTAGCAGACGGGGCCAACGTCCTGACTTTC CASSLLADGANVLTF
. TRBJ1-2 16 TRBV6-1 . TGTGCCAGCAGTGCGTACACAGGGTCGGCGAGCTATGGCTACACCTTC CASSAYTGSASYGYTF
. TRBJ2-3 14 TRBV5-1 TRBD1 TGCGCCAGCAGCTTGGGACAGGGCCTGGGAACGCAGTATTTT CASSLGQGLGTQYF
. TRBJ1-4 14 TRBV18 TRBD1 TGTGCCAGCTCACCGGGACAGGGAGGGGAAAAACTGTTTTTT CASSPGQGGEKLFF
. TRBJ2-3 11 TRBV3-1/TRBV3-2 . TGTGCCAGCTCCGCCGGTGTTACGCAGTATTTT CASSAGVTQYF
. TRBJ1-6 17 TRBV6-2/TRBV6-3 . TGTGCCAGCAGTTACTCGATACGTCAGCGGAATAATTCACCCCTCCACTTT CASSYSIRQRNNSPLHF
. TRBJ2-5 14 TRBV5-8 TRBD2 TGTGCCAGCAGCTTACCGGGACTATTAACGACCCAGTACTTC CASSLPGLLTTQYF
. TRBJ1-6 16 TRBV6-6 . TGTGCCAGCAGTTACTCGGGCCCACGAACTAATTCACCCCTCCACTTT CASSYSGPRTNSPLHF
. TRBJ2-2 12 TRBV24-1 . TGTGCCACCAGTGTTAAATCCGGGGAGCTGTTTTTT CATSVKSGELFF
. TRBJ1-2 15 TRBV6-5 TRBD1 TGTGCCAGCAAGACAGGGGGCGCTTCTAACTATGGCTACACCTTC CASKTGGASNYGYTF
. TRBJ1-1 13 TRBV19 . TGTGCCAGTAGCATGACAGGGAACACTGAAGCTTTCTTT CASSMTGNTEAFF
. TRBJ1-5 14 TRBV10-3 TRBD1 TGTGCCATCAGCCTTGACAGGGCGCAGCAGCCCCAGCATTTT CAISLDRAQQPQHF
once TRBJ1-5 16 TRBV19 TRBD1 TGTGCCAGTAGTAGGCAGGGGGCACGGGGCGATCAGCCCCAGCATTTT CASSRQGARGDQPQHF
. TRBJ1-4 15 TRBV5-8 . . CASSLGQAVVGNCFF